The sequence of this TCR beta chain was determined in a study of cytomegalovirus exposure and HLA in healthy donors. Study-level background: The roughly 120 million unique TCR beta sequences, from 150 million to 200 million T cells, were found by an earlier analysis.

Use of 60 Vbeta and 13 Jbeta primers characterized the PCR. Sequencing used immunoSEQ multiplex PCR; TCRdb keeps in-frame clones, though not all of them. The sample lists under 150,000 clones; 67% were seen once. CDR3 length: 17 residues. Germline V lookup: CDR1 SGHTA, CDR2 FQGNSA. With V trimmed by 5 bases and J by 4 bases, 13 bases remained unmatched. The chain links TRBV7-2 to TRBJ1-2; 10 nucleotides match TRBD1. This sequence was found in a man between 18 and 29 years old in good health and CMV-seropositive. Sequencing was done on a sample of PBMCs. This chain's CDR3 is CASSPSLRTGGVYGYTF. As DNA, the CDR3 is TGTGCCAGCAGCCCCAGTCTAAGGACAGGGGGAGTCTATGGCTACACCTTC.